Listed below are T cell receptor beta chains from one sample, sequenced in a study of response to subunit inactivated influenza vaccine. TCRdb processed the RT-PCR reads anew with MiXCR; each CDR3 protein has one entry. This table has approximately 500,000 distinct CDR3 sequences, 10% to 15% appearing once. The input for sequencing was PBMCs from blood, taken 40 to 50 days after vaccination. These TCRs come from a man aged 50-60 years who received an inactivated influenza vaccine. Both conserved end residues are part of each CDR3. A D gene is named only where the DNA matches it firmly. Size tells how often a clone was seen (once, few, many) or the class of an expanded clone, and some rows leave it out.

j_call v_call clone_size d_call cdr3_aa cdr3_nt
TRBJ2-7 TRBV5-1 - - CASSLEQRSSYEQYF TGCGCCAGCAGCTTGGAACAAAGGAGCTCCTACGAGCAGTACTTC
TRBJ2-7 TRBV7-9 few - CASRGKEEQYF TGTGCCAGCAGGGGAAAAGAAGAGCAGTACTTC
TRBJ1-3 TRBV3-1 - - CASTTPGTSGNTIYF TGTGCCAGCACAACCCCGGGCACCTCTGGAAACACCATATATTTT
TRBJ2-3 TRBV12-3/TRBV12-4 few TRBD2 CASRPAGGQLKEYF TGTGCCAGCAGGCCAGCGGGAGGGCAATTAAAGGAGTATTTT
TRBJ2-3 TRBV18 few TRBD1 CASSPMPGQGTDTQYF TGTGCCAGCTCACCTATGCCGGGACAGGGCACAGATACGCAGTATTTT
TRBJ2-7 TRBV6-2/TRBV6-3 - TRBD2 CATLAGGPYEHYF TGTGCCACCTTAGCGGGAGGGCCGTACGAGCACTACTTC
TRBJ2-5 TRBV7-9 - - CASSRSTSVSVETQHF TGTGCCAGCAGCCGTAGCACGTCGGTTTCTGTAGAGACCCAGCACTTC
TRBJ1-3 TRBV5-6 many - CASSFPGTGNTIYF TGTGCCAGCAGCTTTCCGGGTACTGGAAACACCATATATTTT
TRBJ2-7 TRBV4-3 few - CASSQDTRGHEQYF TGCGCCAGCAGCCAAGATACCCGGGGACACGAGCAGTACTTC
TRBJ2-5 TRBV4-3 - TRBD2 CASSQQRGGRETQYF TGCGCCAGCAGCCAACAGCGGGGGGGCCGGGAGACCCAGTACTTC
TRBJ2-6 TRBV5-6 many - CASSLLQYLLSGANVLTF TGTGCCAGCAGCTTGCTCCAGTACCTTCTATCTGGGGCCAACGTCCTGACTTTC
TRBJ1-3 TRBV3-1 many - CASKQTSSGNTIYF TGTGCCAGCAAGCAGACCAGCTCTGGAAACACCATATATTTT
TRBJ1-5 TRBV6-1 few - CASSQARGSGNQPQHF TGTGCCAGCAGCCAAGCCCGGGGAAGTGGCAATCAGCCCCAGCATTTT
TRBJ1-4 TRBV20-1 many - CSAQKRRREKLFF TGCAGTGCTCAGAAGCGCCGAAGAGAAAAACTGTTTTTT
TRBJ2-2 TRBV7-2 many TRBD2 CASSPTRGEPNTGELFF TGTGCCAGCAGCCCCACGCGGGGGGAACCGAACACCGGGGAGCTGTTTTTT
TRBJ2-1 TRBV7-9 few TRBD1 CASSVRQGPYNEQFF TGTGCCAGCAGCGTACGACAGGGTCCCTACAATGAGCAGTTCTTC
TRBJ2-7 TRBV7-9 - TRBD1 CASSKSSGQGTYEQYF TGTGCCAGCAGCAAATCCTCGGGACAGGGAACCTACGAGCAGTACTTC
TRBJ2-3 TRBV6-2/TRBV6-3 few - CANRGNSTDTQYF TGTGCCAACCGGGGTAATAGCACAGATACGCAGTATTTT